Below, 28 T cell receptor beta chains from the same sample are listed, as sequenced in a study of blood T cell repertoires in COVID-19 (dated by TCRdb to 2020 to 2022). Library construction relied on the immunoSEQ multiplex PCR assay. The immuneACCESS repertoire file appears here via TCRdb, limited to in-frame rearrangements. These files lack a portion of the clones; in checked studies, under half of the deficit traces to unresolved V genes, and the cause of the others is not known. For this sample there are some 200,000 clones; around 80% appear just once. Of the sample, approximately 12% is held by the ten largest clones. What was sequenced was peripheral blood. The receptors stem from a woman in her forties with acute or convalescent COVID-19.

The chain has TRBV7-3 and TRBJ2-1, with D uncertain. CDR3 length: 13 residues. CDR1 is SGHTA and CDR2 is FQGTGA in the germline V gene. The V and J ends lost 5 bases and 4 bases respectively, with 9 bases between them. This CDR3 reads CASSAYGYNEQFF. The CDR3 coding sequence is TGTGCCAGCAGCGCATACGGTTACAATGAGCAGTTCTTC.

The CDR3 protein is CASRYGTASSGANVLTF. CDR3 sequence (DNA): TGTGCCAGCAGGTACGGGACTGCCTCCTCTGGGGCCAACGTCCTGACTTTC. The V and J genes are TRBV6-2 or TRBV6-3 and TRBJ2-6; tentatively, D is TRBD2 (6 bases). Trimming stripped 6 bases from V and 0 bases from J, with 15 bases between. The CDR3 sequence is 17 residues long. CDR1 is MNHEY, CDR2 SVGEGT, per germline.

In its sample, this clone was seen once. CDR3 nucleotides: TGTGCCAGCAGTGGGACAGTTAGTGACACTGAAGCTTTCTTT. The encoded protein is CASSGTVSDTEAFF. The chain employs TRBV27 and TRBJ1-1; 7 nucleotides align to TRBD1. Trimming cost V 5 bases and J 3 bases; bases outside gene matches: 6. Looked up from germline, CDR1 is MNHEY and CDR2 is SMNVEV (reference sequence). CDR3 length: 14 residues.

The chain links TRBV12-3 or TRBV12-4 to TRBJ1-5; D is perhaps TRBD1 (5 bases). The CDR3 runs to 13 residues. V lost 2 bases and J lost 7, with 9 bases in between. CDR3 residues: CASSLKGWQPQHF. The CDR3 DNA reads TGTGCCAGCAGTTTAAAGGGGTGGCAGCCCCAGCATTTT.

The table lists this clone with a few counts. This chain connects TRBV10-3 to TRBJ2-2; 10 nucleotides agree with TRBD2. CDR3 length equals 15 residues. Looked up from germline, CDR1 is ENHRY and CDR2 is SYGVKD. Losses at the gene ends were 7 bases for V and 5 bases for J; bases not matched to a gene: 7. The CDR3 sequence is CAIKAGAGGTGELFF. The DNA of the CDR3 is TGTGCCATCAAGGCTGGAGCGGGAGGGACCGGGGAGCTGTTTTTT.

This chain joins TRBV4-2 and TRBJ1-3; D gene ambiguous. Germline assignment: CDR1 LGHNA and CDR2 YNFKEQ. This CDR3 is 17 amino acids long. V lost 2 bases to trimming and J lost 0 bases, with 14 bases between them. Written as DNA, the CDR3 is TGTGCCAGCAGCCAACTAAATACAGCCGGCTCTGGAAACACCATATATTTT. This codes for CASSQLNTAGSGNTIYF.

The rearrangement links TRBV6-5 to TRBJ2-1; TRBD1 might be the D (5 bases). The CDR3 sequence is 15 residues long. Trimming took off 8 bases at V and 6 bases at J, with 20 bases between the two ends. The germline V gene has CDR1 MNHEY and CDR2 SVGAGI. The CDR3 spells CASGPTWSQGNEQFF. DNA for the CDR3: TGTGCCAGCGGCCCCACGTGGTCCCAGGGCAATGAGCAGTTCTTC.

This clone appeared once. The V call is TRBV28, the J call TRBJ2-5; D is possibly TRBD2 (5 bases). V lost 6 bases to trimming and J lost 3 bases, with 11 bases between them. The CDR3 is made up of 13 amino acids. The V gene's germline CDR1 is MDHEN and CDR2 SYDVKM. CDR3 sequence: CASSPIGEETQYF. In DNA form, the CDR3 reads TGTGCCAGCAGCCCGATCGGGGAAGAGACCCAGTACTTC.

This rearrangement joins TRBV20-1 to TRBJ1-5; TRBD1 aligns across 8 bases. This CDR3 has 16 amino acids. The junction had 12 bases not matched to a gene; V was cut back by 3 bases and J by 5 bases. Per germline, CDR1 DFQATT and CDR2 SNEGSKA (reference sequence). The CDR3 nucleotides are TGCAGTGCTAGTCAGGACAGGGATTTCCGAGATCAGCCCCAGCATTTT. Translating gives CSASQDRDFRDQPQHF.

CDR3 in amino acids: CASSQVQGLYEQYF. DNA of the CDR3: TGCGCCAGCAGCCAAGTACAGGGGCTATACGAGCAGTACTTC. This chain connects TRBV4-1 to TRBJ2-7, with 7 bases lining up with TRBD1. The germline CDR1 and CDR2 sequences are MGHRA and YSYEKL. V lost 1 base and J lost 4; bases outside the gene matches: 4. The CDR3 has 14 amino acids.

The rearrangement links TRBV25-1 to TRBJ2-1, with 10 bases identical to TRBD2. The junction had 11 bases not matched to a gene; V was cut back by 2 bases and J by 4 bases. The CDR3 contains 18 residues. Looked up from germline, CDR1 is MGHDK and CDR2 is SYGVNS. The CDR3 region has the DNA TGTGCCAGCAGTGAACATAAGAAGCGGGAGGGTACTTACAATGAGCAGTTCTTC. This gives the protein CASSEHKKREGTYNEQFF.

The V gene is TRBV19, the J gene TRBJ1-6; TRBD1 might be the D (6 bases). The ends were cut back, 6 bases at V and 10 bases at J, with 22 bases in the middle. The CDR3 runs 16 residues. Germline V gene data show CDR1 as LNHDA and CDR2 as SQIVND (reference sequence). The CDR3 coding sequence is TGTGCCAGTAGCCATAGCCCGGGACACCGGCCATCACCCCTCCACTTT. Translated: CASSHSPGHRPSPLHF.

The chain employs TRBV3-1 (or the pseudogene TRBV3-2) and TRBJ2-3; TRBD2 is a possible D gene (6 bases). V dropped 6 bases and J dropped 0 bases, with 19 bases sitting between them. The CDR3 runs 17 residues. Germline CDR1 reads LGHDT; CDR2 reads YNNKEL (reference sequence). The CDR3 coding sequence is TGTGCCAGCAGACTAGCCGGGGTAAAAACTAGCACAGATACGCAGTATTTT. Translation gives CASRLAGVKTSTDTQYF.

This clone was seen just once. The rearrangement uses TRBV12-5 and TRBJ1-1, with a tentative D call TRBD1 (5 bases). The V and J ends lost 11 bases and 1 base respectively, with 11 bases between them. The CDR3 runs 12 residues. From germline, CDR1 is LGHNT and CDR2 FRNRAP. The CDR3 nucleotides are TGTGCTGGGGGAGGGGAGAACACTGAAGCTTTCTTT. As protein: CAGGGENTEAFF.

The J gene is TRBJ2-7, the V gene TRBV6-5, with 9 bases identical to TRBD1. The CDR3 is made up of 13 amino acids. Germline values: CDR1 MNHEY, CDR2 SVGAGI. J lost 7 bases, V lost 5 bases, and 6 bases had no gene match. CDR3 bases: TGTGCCAGCAGTCCCATTGGGACAGGGGAGCAGTACTTC. Encoded protein: CASSPIGTGEQYF.

J is TRBJ2-3 and V is TRBV27, with 9 bases lining up with TRBD1. The V gene end was trimmed by 3 bases and the J gene end by 5 bases; junction bases not matched to a gene: 9. Per the germline V gene, CDR1 is MNHEY and CDR2 is SMNVEV (reference sequence). CDR3 size: 16 residues. CDR3 protein: CASSFVGQGFIDTQYF. The CDR3 DNA reads TGTGCCAGCAGTTTCGTGGGACAGGGTTTTATAGATACGCAGTATTTT.

This chain connects TRBV4-2 to TRBJ1-1, with a tentative D call TRBD1 (5 bases). The V gene lost 4 bases and the J gene lost 0 bases, with 12 bases spanning the gap. This CDR3 is 15 amino acids long. Germline values: CDR1 LGHNA, CDR2 YNFKEQ. CDR3: CASSRSEGMNTEAFF. The DNA for the CDR3 is TGTGCCAGCAGCCGGTCGGAGGGGATGAACACTGAAGCTTTCTTT.

The rearrangement joins TRBV7-8 to TRBJ1-5, with D possibly being TRBD1 (6 bases). There are 16 residues in the CDR3. Trimming pared 0 bases from V and 2 bases from J, leaving 11 bases between. Germline CDR1 and CDR2: SGHVS and FQNEAQ. CDR3 DNA sequence: TGTGCCAGCAGCTTAGCGTTGAGACAGGGCAATCAGCCCCAGCATTTT. This translates into CASSLALRQGNQPQHF.

The V call is TRBV7-6, the J call TRBJ2-1; 9 bases fit TRBD1. Germline values: CDR1 SGHVS, CDR2 FNYEAQ. This CDR3 has 16 residues. The junction had 14 bases not matched to a gene; V was cut back by 8 bases and J by 6 bases. The CDR3 sequence is CASASPGQGFSNEQFF. For the CDR3, the DNA is TGTGCCAGCGCCTCTCCGGGACAGGGTTTTAGCAATGAGCAGTTCTTC.

The V call is TRBV6-1, the J call TRBJ2-7, with TRBD2 matching over 8 bases. The trim removed 3 bases at V and 3 bases at J, leaving 7 bases unmatched. The germline V gene encodes CDR1 MNHNS and CDR2 SASEGT. The CDR3 loop spans 15 amino acids. This chain's CDR3 is CASSELSGSRYEQYF. CDR3 DNA sequence: TGTGCCAGCAGTGAGCTAAGCGGGAGCCGCTACGAGCAGTACTTC.

The rearrangement uses TRBV9 and TRBJ1-1; 9 positions agree with TRBD1. Trimming took 5 bases from V and 1 from J; bases not matched to a gene: 9. The CDR3 sequence is 16 residues long. Germline V gene lookup returns CDR1 SGDLS and CDR2 YYNGEE. Here the CDR3 DNA reads TGTGCCAGCAGGCCGGGGACAGGGACGGCGAACACTGAAGCTTTCTTT. As protein: CASRPGTGTANTEAFF.

This clone was recorded only once. This sequence joins TRBV5-1 and TRBJ2-5, with 9 bases identical to TRBD2. V lost 1 base, J lost 1 base, and 8 bases stayed unmatched. Germline-derived CDR1 and CDR2 are SGHRS and YFSETQ. CDR3 length: 17 residues. CDR3 sequence: CASSLRGLAGSQETQYF. The CDR3 DNA is TGCGCCAGCAGCTTGCGTGGTCTAGCGGGATCCCAAGAGACCCAGTACTTC.

This clone was picked up a small number of times. The genes are TRBV30 and TRBJ1-1; 7 bases are shared with TRBD1. Germline CDR1 and CDR2: GTSNPN and SVGIG (reference sequence). V trimming: 7 bases; J trimming: 4 bases; junction bases outside the gene matches: 6. CDR3 size: 12 residues. CDR3 amino acids: CAFYRGTTEAFF. The CDR3, as DNA: TGTGCCTTTTACAGGGGAACCACTGAAGCTTTCTTT. Full variable domain (remainder filled in from reference TRBV30 and TRBJ1-1): SQTIHQWPATLVQPVGSPLSLECTVEGTSNPNLYWYRQAAGRGLQLLFYSVGIGQISSEVPQNLSASRPQDRQFILSSKKLLLSDSGFYLCAFYRGTTEAFFGQGTRLTVV.

This clone occurred a few times. The CDR3 sequence: CASSEKTEAFF. DNA of the CDR3: TGTGCCAGCAGTGAGAAGACTGAAGCTTTCTTT. The chain combines TRBV11-1 with TRBJ1-1; D is ambiguous. Per germline, CDR1 SGHAT and CDR2 FQDESV (reference sequence). V gave up 6 bases and J gave up 5 bases, with 7 bases separating them. The CDR3 contains 11 residues. Supplemented by reference TRBV11-1 and TRBJ1-1, the full variable domain reads EAEVAQSPRYKITEKSQAVAFWCDPISGHATLYWYRQILGQGPELLVQFQDESVVDDSQLPKDRFSAERLKGVDSTLKIQPAELGDSAMYLCASSEKTEAFFGQGTRLTVV.

The chain carries TRBV6-5 and TRBJ1-3, with 8 bases identical to TRBD1. The CDR3 covers 12 residues. The germline CDR1 and CDR2 sequences are MNHEY and SVGAGI. With 8 bases clipped from V and 4 bases from J, the junction kept 1 base outside the gene matches. The CDR3 DNA reads as TGTGCCAGCCGGGACAGGGGAAACACCATATATTTT. Protein product: CASRDRGNTIYF.

The chain employs TRBV5-1 and TRBJ2-7, with 7 bases lining up with TRBD2. V shed 4 bases, J shed 1 base, and the junction held 5 bases outside the gene matches. The CDR3 spans 14 residues. The V gene's germline CDR1 is SGHRS and CDR2 YFSETQ. As DNA, the CDR3 is TGCGCCAGCAGCCCTCAAGCGGGATCCTACGAGCAGTACTTC. Translation gives CASSPQAGSYEQYF.

This chain joins TRBV6-5 and TRBJ2-7; 8 nucleotides line up with TRBD1. This CDR3 comprises 12 residues. The germline CDR1 and CDR2 sequences are MNHEY and SVGAGI. Trimming took 8 bases from V and 6 from J; bases not matched to a gene: 6. The CDR3 reads CASGGQVGEQYF. The CDR3 DNA reads TGTGCCAGCGGGGGACAGGTAGGCGAGCAGTACTTC.

This chain uses TRBV14 with TRBJ2-1; a weak D match, TRBD2 (6 bases). The CDR3 is 13 residues long. The germline V and J ends were trimmed by 1 base and 16 bases, with 17 bases remaining between them. Germline V gives CDR1 SGHDN, CDR2 FVKESK. The CDR3 sequence: CASSQVEGTRGFF. DNA for the CDR3: TGTGCCAGCAGCCAAGTCGAAGGGACGCGGGGCTTCTTC. The full variable domain, in which reference TRBV14 and TRBJ2-1 provide the parts outside the CDR3, is EAGVTQFPSHSVIEKGQTVTLRCDPISGHDNLYWYRRVMGKEIKFLLHFVKESKQDESGMPNNRFLAERTGGTYSTLKVQPAELEDSGVYFCASSQVEGTRGFFGPGTRLTVL.